This TCR beta chain was retrieved from a study of T cells in Graves' hyperthyroidism and ophthalmopathy (dated by TCRdb to 2018 to 2020). Context from the whole study: Peripheral blood samples were taken at initial diagnosis, before any treatment was given. The approximately 95 discovery patients were divided at random into training and test sets in a 7:3 ratio. TCR V-J signatures able to tell the groups apart were searched for in a discovery cohort of 90 to 100 patients, of whom over 40 had Graves' ophthalmopathy and about 55 had stable Graves' hyperthyroidism. Prospective prediction of ophthalmopathy was tested in an independent validation cohort of approximately 18 hyperthyroidism patients and around 16 patients who later progressed to ophthalmopathy. In addition, the study compared T-cell repertoires in thyroid tissue and in blood from five or six Graves' hyperthyroidism patients. Following sampling, methimazole starting at 30 mg daily was given to hyperthyroidism patients, and high-dose intravenous methylprednisolone was given to ophthalmopathy patients. The paper reports TCR Vbeta CDR3 sequencing of some 140 peripheral blood samples: 40 to 45 ophthalmopathy, roughly 74 hyperthyroidism and about 17 progressor patients.

Hyperthyroidism patients were aged 18 to 65 years and newly diagnosed, with disease duration of less than 2 months. The study excluded patients with uncontrolled infections, other autoimmune diseases, pregnancy or lactation. Diagnoses relied on clinical symptoms, serum thyroxine and TRAb, thyroid ultrasound and orbital computed tomography. For progressor patients, blood was drawn at the first diagnosis of hyperthyroidism, before any ophthalmopathy symptoms had appeared. Ficoll-Paque density gradient centrifugation was used to isolate PBMCs from 8 to 10 ml of fresh peripheral blood. Progressor patients were initially diagnosed with Graves' hyperthyroidism and developed ophthalmopathy during follow-up. Total RNA was extracted with Trizol reagent, and quality was checked on an Agilent 2100 Bioanalyzer. On the study overall, not on this receptor specifically: Most expanded thyroid clonotypes (frequency above 0.001) were also detected in blood, suggesting blood repertoires may reflect thyroid immune responses. During validation, the model predicted progression to ophthalmopathy a median of approximately 6 months ahead of onset, with 70.59% sensitivity and roughly 72% specificity. No statistical method was used to set the sample size in advance, and investigators knew the group allocation. A 13 V-J signature model separated ophthalmopathy from stable hyperthyroidism, with approximately 87% sensitivity and just under 84% specificity in cross-validation and 80%/75% in testing.

The table lists this clonotype with many counts. Its antigen remains unidentified. Nothing much larger sits one base from this clone, and base qualities are not available. V sheds 8 bases and J sheds 3 bases, leaving 19 bases between their ends. Sequences MDHEN (CDR1) and SYDVKM (CDR2) are obtained from the germline V gene. The CDR3 sequence holds 15 residues, the cysteine and phenylalanine included. The DNA shown is the 45-base CDR3, in frame from base 1. TCR beta CDR3 regions were amplified from RNA transcripts. A first-round RT-PCR of the TCR CDR3 used the HTBI primer set with the Qiagen OneStep RT-PCR kit. Libraries were constructed in a second round of multiplex PCR, after which size selection and purification were performed. Sequencing of the libraries was done on an Illumina HiSeq2000 using paired-end 100 bp reads. The study's processing was this. SOAPnuke was used to process the raw data, removing reads that contained adapters or uncalled bases, had a mean Phred below 15, or lacked an exact match to the constant primer or identifier. High-quality paired reads were merged using COPE v1.2.5, and each unique nucleotide sequence was defined as a clonotype. MiTCR v1.1 was used to align the clonotypes against IMGT TRBV, TRBD and TRBJ reference segments. Analysis was restricted to V-J combinations with a frequency above 0.0001, which covered roughly 99% of repertoires. The TCS score was defined as F50 (clonal expansion) divided by E x V (chaos), with BLOSUM62-based TCRdist calculated between CDR3 peptides within each V-J. Welch's t-statistics and random forest reduced several hundred V-J features to roughly 13, which were used in a naive Bayes classifier (R e1071). Through fastp at Q25 and MiXCR, TCRdb rebuilt clones from the public reads, retaining in-frame beta chains. Every distinct CDR3 protein forms one entry, paired with its most common genes and DNA. These V and J calls derive from TCRdb rather than the authors' analysis. The sample yields about 270,000 distinct CDR3 sequences; roughly 15% were counted once. The ten biggest clones cover around 30% of the sample.

The chain uses TRBV28 and TRBJ1-1; the D region possibly corresponds to TRBD1 (5 bases align). This TCR was sampled from a woman aged 45-59 years with Graves' hyperthyroidism that later progressed to Graves' ophthalmopathy. Sequencing was carried out using blood. The nucleotides read TGTGCCAGCGGTAATGAGGGGTACCTAGACACTGAAGCTTTCTTT. Its translation reads: CASGNEGYLDTEAFF.